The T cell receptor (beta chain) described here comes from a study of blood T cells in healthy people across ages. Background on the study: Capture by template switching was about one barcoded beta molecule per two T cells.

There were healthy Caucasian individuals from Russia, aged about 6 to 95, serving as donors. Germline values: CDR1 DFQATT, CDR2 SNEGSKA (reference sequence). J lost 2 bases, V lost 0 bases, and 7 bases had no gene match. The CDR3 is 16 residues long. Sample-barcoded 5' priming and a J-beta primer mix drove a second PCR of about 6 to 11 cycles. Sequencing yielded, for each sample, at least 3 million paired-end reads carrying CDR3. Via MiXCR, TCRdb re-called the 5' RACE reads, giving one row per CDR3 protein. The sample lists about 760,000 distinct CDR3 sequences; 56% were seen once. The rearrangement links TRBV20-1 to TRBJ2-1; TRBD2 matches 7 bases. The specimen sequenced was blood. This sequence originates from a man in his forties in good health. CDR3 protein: CSARDRLAVTYNEQFF. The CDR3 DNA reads TGCAGTGCTAGAGACCGGCTAGCGGTCACCTACAATGAGCAGTTCTTC.